This T cell receptor beta chain is from a study of blood T cell repertoires in COVID-19. Study background: Sources were T cells, B-cell-depleted T cells, or PBMCs; the material itself was cDNA or gDNA.

Measured with immunoSEQ multiplex PCR; TCRdb has only the in-frame clones, and not every one. This table holds 300,000 to 400,000 clones, approximately 90% found once. This clone turned up a few times. The J segment lost 4 bases and the V segment lost 2 bases, leaving 10 bases of the junction unmatched. The CDR3 covers 15 residues. Germline CDR1 and CDR2: GTSNPN and SVGIG (reference sequence). This sequence was found in a woman aged 18-29 years who had recovered from COVID-19. J is TRBJ1-2 and V is TRBV30; 7 nucleotides align to TRBD1. The sequencing input was peripheral blood. Written as DNA, the CDR3 is TGTGCCTGGAGTATGGGGGACAGTTTACGCTATGGCTACACCTTC. Its translation: CAWSMGDSLRYGYTF.